Reported below is one T cell receptor (beta chain). Assay used: immunoSEQ multiplex PCR; TCRdb lists only in-frame clones, some missing. Of roughly 180,000 clones in the sample, less than 85% were seen once. The sample is drawn from a study of blood T cell repertoires in COVID-19. Study at large: PBMCs, B-cell-depleted T cells, or T cells were the source of the cDNA or gDNA that made up the material.

The germline V gene encodes CDR1 LGHNA and CDR2 YNFKEQ. The CDR3 runs 15 residues. Trimming pared 1 base from V and 6 bases from J, leaving 12 bases between. The chain couples TRBV4-2 to TRBJ2-2; a weak D match, TRBD2 (6 bases). The specimen was peripheral blood. The TCR sequence derives from a human donor in a cohort sampled during active COVID-19. This CDR3 reads CASSQGLAKAGELFF. CDR3 bases: TGTGCCAGCAGCCAAGGCCTAGCGAAGGCCGGGGAGCTGTTTTTT.